This T cell receptor (beta chain) was profiled in a study of blood T cell repertoires in COVID-19. For the study at large: From T cells, B-cell-depleted T cells, or PBMCs came the material, which was cDNA or gDNA.

The table came from immunoSEQ multiplex PCR; TCRdb's copy has only in-frame clones and leaves some out. Among 85,000 to 100,000 clones, approximately 86% were seen once, and the ten largest hold around 2%. The germline gives CDR1 SGHNT, CDR2 YENEEA. The CDR3 contains 17 residues. Trimming left V 1 base short and J 4 bases short, with 17 bases between. The sample taken for sequencing was peripheral blood. The source is a man aged 50-59 years with COVID-19, enrolled during active disease. The chain employs TRBV11-3 and TRBJ1-5; D is unclear. CDR3 in amino acids: CASSLGGLGPRNQPQHF. The CDR3 DNA reads TGTGCCAGCAGCTTAGGAGGGCTGGGCCCTAGAAATCAGCCCCAGCATTTT.